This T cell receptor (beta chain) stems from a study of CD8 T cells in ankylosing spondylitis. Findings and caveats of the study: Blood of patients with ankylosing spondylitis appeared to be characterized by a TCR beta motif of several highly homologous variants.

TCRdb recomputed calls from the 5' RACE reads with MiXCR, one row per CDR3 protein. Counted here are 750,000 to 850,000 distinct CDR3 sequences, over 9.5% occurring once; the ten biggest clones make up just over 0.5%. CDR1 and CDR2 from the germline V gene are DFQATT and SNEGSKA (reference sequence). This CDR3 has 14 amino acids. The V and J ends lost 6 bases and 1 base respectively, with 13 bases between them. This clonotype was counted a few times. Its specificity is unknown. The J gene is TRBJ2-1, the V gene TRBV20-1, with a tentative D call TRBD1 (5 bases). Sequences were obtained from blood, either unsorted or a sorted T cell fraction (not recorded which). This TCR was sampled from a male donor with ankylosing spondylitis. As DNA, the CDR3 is TGCAGTGCCCTAGGGGCCCGGTCCTACAATGAGCAGTTCTTC. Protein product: CSALGARSYNEQFF.